The present TCR beta chain was sequenced within a study of blood T cell repertoires in COVID-19. At the level of the study: Acute-phase and convalescent COVID-19 samples originated in the United States, Italy and Spain.

The CDR3 contains 16 residues. Trimming cost V 6 bases and J 4 bases; bases outside gene matches: 9. Germline CDR1 is MNHEY and CDR2 is SMNVEV (reference sequence). In the original analysis: Amplification of reference gene primers provided the estimated nucleated cell counts. Clones were sequenced by immunoSEQ multiplex PCR, and TCRdb holds only the in-frame ones, with some missing. V, J and clone size derive from that table, while D and trimming were established from the DNA sequence. The sample records roughly 230,000 clones, roughly 80% being singletons. Sequencing used peripheral blood. The chain links TRBV27 to TRBJ2-2; 9 nucleotides match TRBD2. This TCR came from a woman older than 75 with COVID-19, enrolled during active disease. The CDR3 coding sequence is TGTGCCAGCAGGCCAGCGGGGGGCTCGGGCACCGGGGAGCTGTTTTTT. Translating it yields CASRPAGGSGTGELFF.